A single sample gave rise to the 31 T cell receptor beta chains below, sequenced in a study of spatial heterogeneity in lung cancer. TCRdb passed the 5' RACE reads through MiXCR, listing each CDR3 protein once. The sample has about 43,000 distinct CDR3 sequences, 20% to 25% seen once. Time point indicated: blood at routine non-recurrence follow-up after resection. The material was PBMCs, obtained at follow-up. Receptors originate from a female donor with early-stage non-small cell lung cancer.

This clonotype was picked up a small number of times. CDR3 region: CASSLYRNTEAFF. The CDR3, as DNA: TGTGCCAGCAGTTTATATCGGAACACTGAAGCTTTCTTT. The V gene is TRBV27, the J gene TRBJ1-1; unclear D gene. Germline V gene data show CDR1 as MNHEY and CDR2 as SMNVEV (reference sequence). V dropped 1 base and J dropped 1 base, with 4 bases sitting between them. This CDR3 is built from 13 residues.

The V call is TRBV6-5, the J call TRBJ1-1; D may be TRBD1 (5 bases). The V gene lost 2 bases and the J gene lost 0 bases, with 19 bases spanning the gap. Germline CDR1 is MNHEY and CDR2 is SVGAGI. There are 18 residues in the CDR3. The CDR3: CASSYRGTRISMNTEAFF. CDR3 in DNA: TGTGCCAGCAGTTACAGGGGTACCCGAATCTCTATGAACACTGAAGCTTTCTTT.

A single count supports this clonotype. J is TRBJ2-7 and V is TRBV27, with a possible D match to TRBD2 (5 bases). Per germline, CDR1 MNHEY and CDR2 SMNVEV (reference sequence). V shed 5 bases and J shed 4 bases, with 15 bases lying between them. The CDR3 has 14 amino acids. CDR3 DNA: TGTGCCAGCAGTCCTTTACTGGAGGAATACGAGCAGTACTTC. Its protein product is CASSPLLEEYEQYF.

This clonotype has just a few counts. The V and J genes are TRBV5-6 and TRBJ1-1; perhaps TRBD1 as D (6 bases). The CDR3 runs to 15 residues. Germline CDR1 reads SGHDT; CDR2 reads YYEEEE. Trimming removed 4 bases from V and 5 bases from J, with 18 bases in between. Written as DNA, the CDR3 is TGTGCCAGCAGCCCGGACAGAACCTTTAATACTGAAGCTTTCTTT. Translating gives CASSPDRTFNTEAFF.

The chain has TRBV9 and TRBJ2-7, with D uncertain. Between the trimmed V and J ends, which lost 3 bases and 2 bases, there was a span of 12 bases. In germline, CDR1 is SGDLS, CDR2 YYNGEE. CDR3 size: 14 residues. CDR3 region: CASSDSRYPYEQYF. The CDR3, as DNA: TGTGCCAGCAGCGACAGCCGCTATCCCTACGAGCAGTACTTC.

This clonotype was observed a few times. The chain has TRBV7-9 and TRBJ2-1, with D unclear. Germline-derived CDR1 and CDR2 are SEHNR and FQNEAQ (reference sequence). The CDR3 has 12 amino acids. V was trimmed by 1 base and J by 9 bases, leaving 7 bases between them. The CDR3 bases are TGTGCCAGCAGCTTAGAGTGGGTTGAGCAGTTCTTC. This translates into CASSLEWVEQFF.

This chain connects TRBV29-1 to TRBJ1-2; 7 bases agree with TRBD1. The V gene's germline CDR1 is SQVTM and CDR2 ANQGSEA. The CDR3 covers 13 residues. V lost 5 bases, J lost 6 bases, and 9 bases stayed unmatched. The CDR3 region is CSVSYQQGHGYTF. The CDR3 bases are TGCAGCGTTAGCTATCAACAGGGGCATGGCTACACCTTC.

This chain connects TRBV9 to TRBJ2-1; TRBD2 agrees at 9 bases. Germline V lookup: CDR1 SGDLS, CDR2 YYNGEE. The CDR3 sequence is 19 residues long. V gave up 4 bases and J gave up 0 bases; unmatched junction bases: 14. This chain's CDR3 is CASSLSGTSRRSSYNEQFF. In nucleotides, the CDR3 is TGTGCCAGCAGCCTTTCCGGGACTAGCCGAAGATCCTCCTACAATGAGCAGTTCTTC. Together with reference TRBV9 and TRBJ2-1, the CDR3 gives the full variable domain: DSGVTQTPKHLITATGQRVTLRCSPRSGDLSVYWYQQSLDQGLQFLIQYYNGEERAKGNILERFSAQQFPDLHSELNLSSLELGDSALYFCASSLSGTSRRSSYNEQFFGPGTRLTVL.

The V call is TRBV21-1, the J call TRBJ1-2. TRBV21-1 is assigned pseudogene status. The CDR3 runs 14 residues. The CDR3 DNA reads TGTGCCAGCAGCAAACGGTGGGCTAACTATGGCTACACCTTC. Translation gives CASSKRWANYGYTF.

CDR3 sequence (DNA): TGTGCCAGCAGCAGCGTGCGGACAGATCAAGAGACCCAGTACTTC. Translation gives CASSSVRTDQETQYF. The rearrangement links TRBV9 to TRBJ2-5; D may be TRBD1 (6 bases). Germline V gives CDR1 SGDLS, CDR2 YYNGEE. The CDR3 consists of 15 residues. V was trimmed by 4 bases and J by 2 bases, leaving 15 bases between them.

This clonotype was seen more than once but under ten times. The chain links TRBV11-2 to TRBJ2-5; TRBD1 is a possible D gene (6 bases). The germline V and J ends were trimmed by 5 bases and 5 bases, with 18 bases remaining between them. The CDR3 spans 15 residues. Germline loops: CDR1 SGHAT, CDR2 FQNNGV. CDR3 DNA: TGTGCCAGCAGCCCACAAGGGGGAAGTTGGGAGACCCAGTACTTC. Its protein product is CASSPQGGSWETQYF. The variable domain in full, completed from reference TRBV11-2 and TRBJ2-5, reads EAGVAQSPRYKIIEKRQSVAFWCNPISGHATLYWYQQILGQGPKLLIQFQNNGVVDDSQLPKDRFSAERLKGVDSTLKIQPAKLEDSAVYLCASSPQGGSWETQYFGPGTRLLVL.

J is TRBJ1-3 and V is TRBV4-1; 7 bases fit TRBD1. Germline V gene sequence: CDR1 MGHRA, CDR2 YSYEKL. V lost 4 bases to trimming and J lost 3 bases; unmatched junction nucleotides: 3. The CDR3 loop spans 14 amino acids. In nucleotides, the CDR3 is TGCGCCAGCAGCCTATCAGGGGGTGGAAACACCATATATTTT. This encodes CASSLSGGGNTIYF.

This clonotype was detected only a few times. The chain is built from TRBV7-9 and TRBJ2-7; 8 bases line up with TRBD1. Germline-derived CDR1 and CDR2 are SEHNR and FQNEAQ (reference sequence). V dropped 2 bases and J dropped 0; count of bases not matched to a gene: 6. There are 16 residues in the CDR3. The CDR3 DNA reads as TGTGCCAGCAGCTTACCGGGACAGGTAAGCTCCTACGAGCAGTACTTC. Translated, it gives CASSLPGQVSSYEQYF.

In its sample, this clonotype was seen many times. The chain links TRBV11-2 to TRBJ2-5; D is unclear. Germline CDR1 SGHAT, CDR2 FQNNGV. CDR3 size: 15 residues. Trimming pared 2 bases from V and 1 base from J, leaving 11 bases between. In DNA, the CDR3 is TGTGCCAGCAGCTTAAATCGACATTTCCAAGAGACCCAGTACTTC. This encodes CASSLNRHFQETQYF.

The chain couples TRBV10-3 to TRBJ1-1; D possibly corresponds to TRBD1 (5 bases). The germline CDR1 and CDR2 sequences are ENHRY and SYGVKD. The ends were cut back, 4 bases at V and 1 base at J, with 10 bases in the middle. This CDR3 has 14 amino acids. The CDR3 loop reads CAISVGQENTEAFF. The CDR3 region has the DNA TGTGCCATCAGTGTGGGGCAGGAGAACACTGAAGCTTTCTTT.

This clonotype appeared many times. J is TRBJ2-1 and V is TRBV29-1; no firm D call. The CDR3 sequence is 11 residues long. Germline V gives CDR1 SQVTM, CDR2 ANQGSEA. Trimming shortened V by 0 bases and J by 12 bases, and 9 bases separated the two germline ends. CDR3 sequence: CSVEDYGLQFF. CDR3 in DNA: TGCAGCGTTGAAGATTACGGGTTGCAGTTCTTC.

This clonotype has a handful of counts. The CDR3 DNA is TGTGCCACCAGTGCTCTAGCGGGAGGCCAGCAGTTCTTC. Its protein product is CATSALAGGQQFF. The genes are TRBV24-1 and TRBJ2-1; 11 bases map to TRBD2. CDR3 length equals 13 residues. Germline V gene sequence: CDR1 KGHDR, CDR2 SFDVKD. J lost 11 bases, V lost 5 bases, and 4 bases had no gene match.

This clonotype has ten or more counts. The rearrangement links TRBV7-9 to TRBJ2-7, with D unclear. The CDR3 contains 14 residues. CDR1 SEHNR and CDR2 FQNEAQ come from the germline V gene (reference sequence). With 1 base removed from V and 0 bases from J, the gap between germline ends came to 7 bases. The DNA for the CDR3 is TGTGCCAGCAGCTTAGACGGGTTCTCCTACGAGCAGTACGTC. The encoded protein is CASSLDGFSYEQYV.

The chain has TRBV2 and TRBJ2-1; tentatively, D is TRBD1 (5 bases). V was trimmed by 1 base and J by 8 bases, leaving 9 bases between them. This CDR3 contains 13 residues. Per the germline V gene, CDR1 is SNHLY and CDR2 is FYNNEI. The CDR3: CASSEEAGHEQFF. In nucleotides, the CDR3 is TGTGCCAGCAGTGAAGAGGCAGGGCATGAGCAGTTCTTC.

Here the CDR3 reads CASSPGWDANEDTQYF. The CDR3 DNA reads TGTGCCAGCAGCCCCGGCTGGGACGCAAACGAAGATACGCAGTATTTT. The chain employs TRBV11-3 and TRBJ2-3, with D possibly called TRBD1 or TRBD2 (5 bases each). V dropped 5 bases and J dropped 5 bases, with 20 bases sitting between them. CDR1 is SGHNT, CDR2 YENEEA, per germline. The CDR3 spans 16 residues. Variable domain in full (rest from reference TRBV11-3 and TRBJ2-3): EAGVVQSPRYKIIEKKQPVAFWCNPISGHNTLYWYLQNLGQGPELLIRYENEEAVDDSQLPKDRFSAERLKGVDSTLKIQPAELGDSAVYLCASSPGWDANEDTQYFGPGTRLTVL.

The rearrangement links TRBV18 to TRBJ1-5; TRBD1 is a possible D gene (6 bases). CDR1 and CDR2 from the germline V gene are KGHSH and LQKENI. This CDR3 is 16 amino acids long. Between the trimmed V and J ends, which lost 3 bases and 6 bases, there was a span of 18 bases. DNA of the CDR3: TGTGCCAGCTCACCGAACAGGGACGGATCAGGTCAGCCCCAGCATTTT. Protein: CASSPNRDGSGQPQHF.

The sample holds many counts of this clonotype. The chain employs TRBV9 and TRBJ2-3; D might be TRBD2 (7 bases). V was shortened by 4 bases and J by 1 base, with 13 bases between the two germline ends. Germline V gives CDR1 SGDLS, CDR2 YYNGEE. This CDR3 is 15 amino acids long. This chain's CDR3 is CASSQGGGRTDTQYF. CDR3 nucleotides: TGTGCCAGCAGCCAGGGAGGGGGGCGCACAGATACGCAGTATTTT.

This clonotype was seen a few times. This sequence joins TRBV5-6 and TRBJ2-5, with unresolved D. The CDR3 totals 14 residues. Germline V gene data show CDR1 as SGHDT and CDR2 as YYEEEE. Deletions cut 2 bases from V and 2 bases from J, with 10 bases between. CDR3 sequence (DNA): TGTGCCAGCAGCTTAACCGACCGACAAGAGACCCAGTACTTC. It codes for CASSLTDRQETQYF. The full variable domain, with the rest looked up from reference TRBV5-6 and TRBJ2-5, is DAGVTQSPTHLIKTRGQQVTLRCSPKSGHDTVSWYQQALGQGPQFIFQYYEEEERQRGNFPDRFSGHQFPNYSSELNVNALLLGDSALYLCASSLTDRQETQYFGPGTRLLVL.

A few counts support this clonotype. The chain employs TRBV4-1 and TRBJ2-2; D possibly corresponds to TRBD1 (6 bases). Germline V lookup: CDR1 MGHRA, CDR2 YSYEKL. V lost 0 bases to trimming and J lost 1 base, with 6 bases between them. The CDR3 runs to 15 residues. The CDR3 sequence: CASSQEQGNTGELFF. The DNA of the CDR3 is TGCGCCAGCAGCCAAGAACAGGGGAACACCGGGGAGCTGTTTTTT.

The sample holds many counts of this clonotype. The J gene is TRBJ2-2, the V gene TRBV5-1; 7 bases line up with TRBD2. Losses at the gene ends were 0 bases for V and 3 bases for J; bases not matched to a gene: 2. CDR3 length: 15 amino acids. CDR1 and CDR2 (germline): SGHRS, YFSETQ. CDR3 protein: CASSLGSGYTGELFF. The CDR3, as DNA: TGCGCCAGCAGCTTGGGTAGCGGGTACACCGGGGAGCTGTTTTTT. Together with reference TRBV5-1 and TRBJ2-2, the CDR3 gives the full variable domain: KAGVTQTPRYLIKTRGQQVTLSCSPISGHRSVSWYQQTPGQGLQFLFEYFSETQRNKGNFPGRFSGRQFSNSRSEMNVSTLELGDSALYLCASSLGSGYTGELFFGEGSRLTVL.

This clonotype has at least ten counts. The gene calls are TRBV11-2 and TRBJ2-3; D gene ambiguous. The ends were cut back, 4 bases at V and 8 bases at J, with 7 bases in the middle. CDR3 length: 11 residues. CDR1 is SGHAT and CDR2 is FQNNGV in the germline V gene. The CDR3 protein is CASSWDGTQYF. CDR3 DNA: TGTGCCAGCAGCTGGGATGGTACGCAGTATTTT.

This clonotype was picked up many times. This chain links TRBV10-3 with TRBJ2-5; 14 nucleotides line up with TRBD2. The CDR3 spans 16 residues. After removal of 2 bases from V and 4 bases from J, the junction contained 3 bases not matched to a gene. Germline lookup yields CDR1 ENHRY and CDR2 SYGVKD. CDR3 amino acids: CAISETGTSGRETQYF. CDR3 DNA sequence: TGTGCCATCAGTGAGACTGGGACTAGCGGGAGAGAGACCCAGTACTTC.

This chain uses TRBV7-8 with TRBJ2-7, with 12 bases identical to TRBD2. Germline CDR1 is SGHVS and CDR2 is FQNEAQ. With V trimmed by 5 bases and J by 4 bases, 3 bases remained unmatched. The CDR3 has 14 residues. The CDR3 reads CASSEGTSGYEQYV. The CDR3 region has the DNA TGTGCCAGCAGCGAAGGGACTAGCGGGTACGAGCAGTACGTC.

The chain recombines TRBV14 with TRBJ2-7; D is ambiguous. Germline loops: CDR1 SGHDN, CDR2 FVKESK. The V end lost 1 base, the J end lost 6 bases, and 13 bases lay between the germline ends. The CDR3 has 14 residues. In DNA, the CDR3 is TGTGCCAGCAGCCAAGGACCTCATAGGCGCGAGCAGTACTTC. Encoded protein: CASSQGPHRREQYF.

This clonotype has ten or more counts. V gene TRBV30 combines with J gene TRBJ1-6; no reliable D call. This CDR3 has 15 residues. The germline gives CDR1 GTSNPN, CDR2 SVGIG (reference sequence). The ends were cut back, 4 bases at V and 0 bases at J, with 10 bases in the middle. DNA for the CDR3: TGTGCCTGGACCACCGCTAGCTCCTATAATTCACCCCTCCACTTT. Translating gives CAWTTASSYNSPLHF.

This clonotype was detected only a few times. Germline is not matched at one junction end, which may reflect a read error. The chain carries TRBV3-1 and TRBJ1-5; D is unresolved. CDR1 is LGHDT, CDR2 YNNKEL, per germline (reference sequence). The CDR3 contains 13 residues. The CDR3 DNA is TGTGCCAGCAGCCAAGCCCAAGCTCAGTCCCAGCATTTT. Its translation: CASSQAQAQSQHF.